This TCR beta chain appears in the sequencing data of a study of blood T cell repertoires in COVID-19. The CDR3 loop spans 15 amino acids. Trimming cost V 9 bases and J 6 bases; bases outside gene matches: 12. Germline V lookup: CDR1 SGHKS, CDR2 YYEKEE (reference sequence). Data came from immunoSEQ multiplex PCR; TCRdb stores just in-frame clones and leaves some out. Among about 180,000 clones listed, 80% to 90% were seen once. The source material was peripheral blood. V gene TRBV5-5 combines with J gene TRBJ1-4; 9 bases are shared with TRBD1. The clonotype originates from a young man who had recovered from COVID-19. Written as DNA, the CDR3 is TGTGCCACTAGGGACAGGGAGGATTGGGATGAAAAACTGTTTTTT. Its protein is CATRDREDWDEKLFF.